This T cell receptor (beta chain) is from a study of T cell changes during pregnancy in multiple sclerosis. TCRdb's copy holds only in-frame clones and misses some; the assay was immunoSEQ multiplex PCR. Of roughly 75,000 clones in the sample, under 95% were seen once. The source was peripheral blood, collected after pregnancy. This TCR came from a female donor in good health, enrolled as a control in a pregnancy study.

CDR3 DNA: TGTGCCAGCAGGCGGGGCGGGCCTACTTTCTCCTACGAGCAGTACTTC. It specifies CASRRGGPTFSYEQYF. The chain carries TRBV28 and TRBJ2-7, with D perhaps TRBD2 (6 bases). CDR3 length: 16 residues. V lost 6 bases, J lost 0 bases, and 18 bases lay in between. In germline, CDR1 is MDHEN, CDR2 SYDVKM.